The entry below describes one T cell receptor beta chain. Its antigen is not known. The sample belongs to a study of cytomegalovirus exposure and HLA in healthy donors. Looked up from germline, CDR1 is SGHAT and CDR2 is FQNNGV. Between the trimmed V and J ends, which lost 1 base and 0 bases, there was a span of 9 bases. CDR3 length: 15 amino acids. Primers: 60 Vbeta forward and 13 Jbeta reverse. This table comes from immunoSEQ multiplex PCR, and its TCRdb copy is limited to in-frame clones, with some not included. The table has 200,000 to 250,000 clones, 80% to 85% seen once; the top ten hold roughly 0.66%. Broader study findings: Cytomegalovirus association was listed for roughly 160 TCR beta chains. Associated with HLA alleles at 0.05 false discovery rate in a later analysis were 16,951 TCR beta sequences. Presence/absence analyses treated sequencing depth as roughly uniform across donors.

The V and J genes are TRBV11-2 and TRBJ1-1; D is ambiguous. Sequenced: PBMCs. This sequence was found in a boy aged 2 to 10 in good health and CMV-seronegative. CDR3 amino acids: CASSLVRSVNTEAFF. In DNA form, the CDR3 reads TGTGCCAGCAGCTTAGTTCGGTCCGTGAACACTGAAGCTTTCTTT.